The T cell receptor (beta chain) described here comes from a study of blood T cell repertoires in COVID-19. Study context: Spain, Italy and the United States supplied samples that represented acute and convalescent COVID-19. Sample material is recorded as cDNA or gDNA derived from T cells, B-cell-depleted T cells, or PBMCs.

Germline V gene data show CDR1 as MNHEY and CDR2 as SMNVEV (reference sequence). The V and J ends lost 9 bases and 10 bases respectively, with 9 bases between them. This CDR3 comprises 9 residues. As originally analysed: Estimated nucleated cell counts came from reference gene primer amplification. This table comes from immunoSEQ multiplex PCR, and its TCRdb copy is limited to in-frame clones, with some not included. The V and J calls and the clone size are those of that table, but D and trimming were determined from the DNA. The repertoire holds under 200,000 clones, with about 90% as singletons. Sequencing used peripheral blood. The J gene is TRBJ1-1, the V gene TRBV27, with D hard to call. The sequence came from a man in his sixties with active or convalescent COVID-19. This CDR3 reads CASYRGAFF. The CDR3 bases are TGTGCCAGTTACCGGGGAGCTTTCTTT.